The T cell receptor (beta chain) under discussion was sequenced for a study of graft-versus-host responses after intestinal transplantation. Assay: immunoSEQ multiplex PCR; the TCRdb copy retains only in-frame clones and omits some. In the table there are more than 100,000 clones, over 80% of which are singletons. This CDR3 spans 19 amino acids. The V gene's germline CDR1 is SGHRS and CDR2 YFSETQ. With 0 bases clipped from V and 7 bases from J, the junction kept 13 bases outside the gene matches. With respect to this clone: Its antigen remains unidentified.

Study-wide findings and caveats: Some GvH clones appeared in ileal mucosa or blood before recipient bone marrow. Allografts of patients with graft-donor T cell macrochimerism showed high graft-versus-host to host-versus-graft clone ratios.

The chain links TRBV5-1 to TRBJ2-1, with 13 bases fitting TRBD2. The receptor was isolated from a human donor who received an intestinal transplant. Sequencing was performed on unstimulated CD4+ T cells sorted from spleen or lymph node cells, taken before intestinal transplant. DNA of the CDR3: TGCGCCAGCAGCTTGGCCAAGGGGTGGACTAGCGGGAGTACGAATGAGCAGTTCTTC. Protein sequence: CASSLAKGWTSGSTNEQFF.